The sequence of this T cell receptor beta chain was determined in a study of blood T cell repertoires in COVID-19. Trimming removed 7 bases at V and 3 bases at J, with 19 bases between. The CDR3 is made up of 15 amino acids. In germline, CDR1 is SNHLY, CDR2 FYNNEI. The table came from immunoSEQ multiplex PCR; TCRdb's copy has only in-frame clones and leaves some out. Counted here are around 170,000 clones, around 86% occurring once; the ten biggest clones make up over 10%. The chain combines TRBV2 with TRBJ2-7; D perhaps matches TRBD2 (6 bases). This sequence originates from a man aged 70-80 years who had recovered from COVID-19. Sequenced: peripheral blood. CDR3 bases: TGTGCCAGCACCCTCGGTAGTAGCGGAATCTACGAGCAGTACTTC. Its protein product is CASTLGSSGIYEQYF.